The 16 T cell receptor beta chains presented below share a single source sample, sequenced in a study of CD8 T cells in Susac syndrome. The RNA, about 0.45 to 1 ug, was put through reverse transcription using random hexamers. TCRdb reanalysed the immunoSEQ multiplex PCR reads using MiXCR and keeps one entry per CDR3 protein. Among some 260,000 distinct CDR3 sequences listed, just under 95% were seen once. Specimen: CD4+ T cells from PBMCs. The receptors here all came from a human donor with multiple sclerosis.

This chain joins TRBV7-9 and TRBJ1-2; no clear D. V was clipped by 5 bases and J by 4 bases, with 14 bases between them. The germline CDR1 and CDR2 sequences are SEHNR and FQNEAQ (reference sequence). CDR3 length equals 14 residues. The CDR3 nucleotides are TGTGCCAGCAGCCCAACGAGGGTCGGCTATGGCTACACCTTC. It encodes CASSPTRVGYGYTF.

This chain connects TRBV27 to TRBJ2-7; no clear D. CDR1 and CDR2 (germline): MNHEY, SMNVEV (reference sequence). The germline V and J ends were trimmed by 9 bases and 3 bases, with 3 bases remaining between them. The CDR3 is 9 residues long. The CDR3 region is CARGYEQYV. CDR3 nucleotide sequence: TGTGCCAGGGGCTACGAGCAGTACGTC.

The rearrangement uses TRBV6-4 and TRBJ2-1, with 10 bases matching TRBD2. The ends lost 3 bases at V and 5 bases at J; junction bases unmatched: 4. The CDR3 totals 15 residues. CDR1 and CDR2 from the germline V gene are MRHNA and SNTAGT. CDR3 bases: TGTGCCAGCAGTGATTCTAGCGGGAGCCACAATGAGCAGTTCTTC. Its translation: CASSDSSGSHNEQFF.

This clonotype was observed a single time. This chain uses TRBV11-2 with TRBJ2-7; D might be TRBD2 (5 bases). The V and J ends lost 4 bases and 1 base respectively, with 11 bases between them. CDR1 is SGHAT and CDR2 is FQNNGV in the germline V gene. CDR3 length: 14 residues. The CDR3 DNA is TGTGCCAGCAGCTACCATGACTATTCCTACGAGCAGTACGTC. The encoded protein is CASSYHDYSYEQYV.

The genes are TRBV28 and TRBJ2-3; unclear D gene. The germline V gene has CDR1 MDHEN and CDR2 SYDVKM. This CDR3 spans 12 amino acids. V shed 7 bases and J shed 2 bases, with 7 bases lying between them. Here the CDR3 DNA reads TGTGCCAGCACCTCGGACACAGATACGCAGTATTTT. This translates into CASTSDTDTQYF.

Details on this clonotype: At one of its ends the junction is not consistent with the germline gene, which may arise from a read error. The CDR3 nucleotides read TGTGCTAGCAGCCCGGACAGGGGGCGTCGAGAGACCCAGTACTTC. Translated: CASSPDRGRRETQYF. The gene calls are TRBV7-7 and TRBJ2-5, with 11 bases matching TRBD1. Germline V CDR1 and CDR2: SSHAT, FNYEAQ (reference sequence). The CDR3 loop spans 15 amino acids.

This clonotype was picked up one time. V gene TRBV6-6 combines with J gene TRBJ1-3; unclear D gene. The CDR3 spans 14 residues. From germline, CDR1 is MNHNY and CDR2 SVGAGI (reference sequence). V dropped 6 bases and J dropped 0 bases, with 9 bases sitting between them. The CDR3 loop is CASRFEPSGNTIYF. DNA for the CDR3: TGTGCCAGCAGGTTTGAGCCCTCTGGAAACACCATATATTTT.

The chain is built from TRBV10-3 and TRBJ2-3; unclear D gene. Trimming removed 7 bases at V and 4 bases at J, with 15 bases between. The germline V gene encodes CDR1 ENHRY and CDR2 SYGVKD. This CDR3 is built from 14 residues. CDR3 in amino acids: CAITPERQADTQYF. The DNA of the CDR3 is TGTGCCATCACCCCCGAAAGGCAGGCAGATACGCAGTATTTT.

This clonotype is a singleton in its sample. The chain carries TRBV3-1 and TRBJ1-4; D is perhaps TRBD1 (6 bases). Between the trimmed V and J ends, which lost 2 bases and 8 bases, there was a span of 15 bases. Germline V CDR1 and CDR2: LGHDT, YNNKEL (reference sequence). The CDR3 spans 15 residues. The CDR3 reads CASSQSGTGREKLFF. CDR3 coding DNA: TGTGCCAGCAGCCAATCAGGAACAGGGCGGGAAAAACTGTTTTTT.

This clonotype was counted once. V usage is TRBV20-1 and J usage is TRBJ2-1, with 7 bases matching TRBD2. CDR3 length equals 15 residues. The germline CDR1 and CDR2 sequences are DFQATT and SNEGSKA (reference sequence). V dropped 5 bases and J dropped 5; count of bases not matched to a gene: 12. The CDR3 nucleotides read TGCAGTGCTCCGCCCCCTAGCGGACTTAACAATGAGCAGTTCTTC. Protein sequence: CSAPPPSGLNNEQFF.

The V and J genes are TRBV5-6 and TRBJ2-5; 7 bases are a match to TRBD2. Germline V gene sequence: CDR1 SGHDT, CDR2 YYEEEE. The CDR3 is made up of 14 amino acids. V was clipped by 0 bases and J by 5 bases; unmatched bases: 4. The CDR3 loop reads CASSLAGGAETQYF. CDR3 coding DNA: TGTGCCAGCAGCTTGGCGGGAGGCGCGGAGACCCAGTACTTC.

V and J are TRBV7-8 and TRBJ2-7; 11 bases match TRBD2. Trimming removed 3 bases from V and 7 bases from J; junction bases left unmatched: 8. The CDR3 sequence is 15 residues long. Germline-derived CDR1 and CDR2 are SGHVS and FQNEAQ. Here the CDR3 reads CASSFSGGASGEQYF. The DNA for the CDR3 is TGTGCCAGCAGCTTTAGCGGGGGGGCCTCGGGTGAGCAGTACTTC.

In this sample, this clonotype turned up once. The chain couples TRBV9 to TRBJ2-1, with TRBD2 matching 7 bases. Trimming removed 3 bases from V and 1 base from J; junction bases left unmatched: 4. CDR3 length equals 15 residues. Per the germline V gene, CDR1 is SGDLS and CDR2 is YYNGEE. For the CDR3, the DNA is TGTGCCAGCAGCGGCCCAGCGGGGTCCTACAATGAGCAGTTCTTC. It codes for CASSGPAGSYNEQFF.

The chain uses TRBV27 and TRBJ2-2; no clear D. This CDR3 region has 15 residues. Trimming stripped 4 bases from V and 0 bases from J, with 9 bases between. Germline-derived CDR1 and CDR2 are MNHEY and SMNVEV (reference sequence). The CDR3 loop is CASSSAVANTGELFF. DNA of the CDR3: TGTGCCAGCAGTTCGGCGGTGGCGAACACCGGGGAGCTGTTTTTT.

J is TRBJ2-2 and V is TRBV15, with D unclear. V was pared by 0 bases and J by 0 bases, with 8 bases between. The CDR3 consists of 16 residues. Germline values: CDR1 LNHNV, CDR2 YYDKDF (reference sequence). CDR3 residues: CATSREVGSNTGELFF. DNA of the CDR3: TGTGCCACCAGCAGAGAAGTAGGGTCGAACACCGGGGAGCTGTTTTTT.

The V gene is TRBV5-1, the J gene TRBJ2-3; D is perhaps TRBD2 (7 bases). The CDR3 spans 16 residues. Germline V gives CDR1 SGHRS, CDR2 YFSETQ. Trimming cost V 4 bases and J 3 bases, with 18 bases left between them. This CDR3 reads CASSPLGGGATDTQYF. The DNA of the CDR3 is TGCGCCAGCAGCCCGCTTGGGGGGGGCGCGACAGATACGCAGTATTTT.